This TCR beta chain emerged from a study of identical twins (dated by TCRdb to about 2016). Looking at the study overall: To test whether fetal clonotypes persist, the study used deep sequencing on TCR alpha and beta repertoires from monozygotic twins, unrelated adults of various ages, and cord blood. To rule out contamination, the twin experiments were replicated at different times with different library preparation protocols.

V lost 7 bases and J lost 11 bases, and the count of bases not matched to a germline gene is 14. Based on the germline V gene (reference sequence), the CDR1 and CDR2 sequences are DFQATT and SNEGSKA. Measured from the cysteine to the phenylalanine, the CDR3 is 13 residues long. Only the CDR3 part of the read is kept: 39 bases, read in frame from the first base. Library prep was done by 5' RACE. Sequencer: Illumina HiSeq 2000. A universal primer binding site was added through template switching, and the final cDNA carried a unique molecular identifier so that TCR cDNA molecules could be counted accurately. First-strand cDNA for TCR alpha and beta chains was synthesized from specific primers in the conserved constant-segment region. To control for contamination, every cDNA library was double barcoded, receiving both a SMART-Mk sample barcode and Illumina barcodes. Two successive PCR steps introduced TruSeq adapter sequences along with Illumina sample barcodes. TCR alpha and beta cDNA libraries were sequenced on the Illumina HiSeq platform with custom primers. For the original study's pipeline: MiGEC was used to process raw reads and extract unique molecular identifiers, and MiXCR was used to find CDR3 positions. For each individual, recombination models were inferred using an EM algorithm with the repgenHMM and IGoR tools. The analysis of shared clonotypes was done with the tcR package in R, with sharing normalized by the product of cloneset sizes. Out-of-frame nonproductive sequences were analyzed to study raw recombination free of thymic and clonal selection effects. TCRdb reprocessing: public reads trimmed at Q25 with fastp, clones called with MiXCR, in-frame beta chains kept. Merged by CDR3 protein, the rows form single entries marked with the most common genes and DNA. The V and J calls reflect TCRdb's pipeline rather than the authors' work. In this sample the table shows about 1.7 million distinct CDR3 sequences, about 30% of which occur a single time. The top ten clonotypes cover around 0.25% of the sample.

In regard to this clonotype: No antigen is known for it. The sample holds no much larger clone one base away, and base qualities are not on file.

Results the study describes overall, beyond this receptor: Out-of-frame TCR alpha sequences shared between twins showed an excess of low generation-probability sequences compared with coincidental sharing between unrelated individuals. In monozygotic twins, out-of-frame TCR alpha sharing was systematically underestimated by recombination models, although the models agreed with sharing between unrelated individuals. In beta out-of-frame sequences, excess twin sharing was weaker, because having fewer shared sequences lowered the signal-to-noise ratio. Invariant T cells such as MAIT and iNKT could partly confound zero-insertion analyses, though diverse VJ usage argued against this for most clonotypes. Because the same donors could not be followed over many years, the conclusions relied on cross-sectional statistical analysis. Fewer insertions were carried by abundant cord blood beta clonotypes; a weaker similar trend was observed in young adult naive repertoires, while no such trend was observed in memory repertoires.

All donors were healthy Caucasians. The source is a newborn girl in good health. The rearranged segments are TRBV20-1 and TRBJ2-5; the central 9 bases match TRBD2. The sample consisted of cord blood. In nucleotide form, the sequence is TGCAGTGTGGGCGGGGGGGTATACAATGAGCAGTACTTC. It codes for CSVGGGVYNEQYF.